The 32 T cell receptor beta chains given below trace back to one sample, sequenced in a study of T cells in Graves' hyperthyroidism and ophthalmopathy. Amplification of TCR beta CDR3 regions used RNA as the template. During a first-round RT-PCR of the TCR CDR3, the HTBI primer set was used. In TCRdb, the multiplex PCR reads were re-called with MiXCR into one record per CDR3 protein. This table holds 300,000 to 450,000 distinct CDR3 sequences, around 13% found once. The sequenced sample consisted of blood. These receptors all come from a woman aged 30 to 39 with Graves' ophthalmopathy.

This clonotype was counted between two and nine times. The chain recombines TRBV29-1 with TRBJ2-3; D ambiguous. Germline lookup yields CDR1 SQVTM and CDR2 ANQGSEA. Trimming took 5 bases from V and 2 from J, leaving 2 bases between them. The CDR3 runs to 10 residues. The CDR3 loop is CSVHTDTQYF. CDR3 nucleotide sequence: TGCAGCGTTCACACAGATACGCAGTATTTT.

The sample holds many counts of this clonotype. V usage is TRBV7-9 and J usage is TRBJ1-1, with TRBD1 matching 7 bases. The CDR3 is 15 amino acids. V shed 5 bases, J shed 4 bases, and the junction held 10 bases outside the gene matches. Germline-derived CDR1 and CDR2 are SEHNR and FQNEAQ (reference sequence). CDR3 amino acids: CASSKTGTEVTEAFF. CDR3 coding DNA: TGTGCCAGCAGCAAAACCGGGACAGAGGTCACTGAAGCTTTCTTT.

V is TRBV7-3 and J is TRBJ2-1, with 9 bases that match TRBD2. Trimming took 2 bases from V and 6 from J; bases not matched to a gene: 5. Germline V gene data show CDR1 as SGHTA and CDR2 as FQGTGA. The CDR3 is 15 amino acids. In DNA, the CDR3 is TGTGCCAGCAGCTTAGTGGCGGGGGGGCGCAATGAGCAGTTCTTC. Encoded protein: CASSLVAGGRNEQFF.

This clonotype was picked up many times. This chain uses TRBV18 with TRBJ1-5; D not certain. Trimming cost V 1 base and J 0 bases, with 13 bases left between them. CDR1 is KGHSH and CDR2 is LQKENI in the germline V gene. The CDR3 covers 17 residues. CDR3 DNA: TGTGCCAGCTCACCACTTCCCCACAGCCTTAGCAATCAGCCCCAGCATTTT. Protein sequence: CASSPLPHSLSNQPQHF. The variable domain in full, completed from reference TRBV18 and TRBJ1-5, reads NAGVMQNPRHLVRRRGQEARLRCSPMKGHSHVYWYRQLPEEGLKFMVYLQKENIIDESGMPKERFSAEFPKEGPSILRIQQVVRGDSAAYFCASSPLPHSLSNQPQHFGDGTRLSIL.

The V call is TRBV20-1, the J call TRBJ2-3; 7 bases are a match to TRBD2. Germline CDR1 is DFQATT and CDR2 is SNEGSKA (reference sequence). The CDR3 is 15 residues long. The CDR3 loop reads CRGTIAGDATDTQYF. CDR3 in DNA: TGCAGGGGAACCATTGCGGGGGACGCCACAGATACGCAGTATTTT.

The gene calls are TRBV11-2 and TRBJ2-3; TRBD2 matches 10 bases. V lost 5 bases to trimming and J lost 0 bases; unmatched junction nucleotides: 8. The germline V gene encodes CDR1 SGHAT and CDR2 FQNNGV. CDR3 length: 17 amino acids. CDR3 in amino acids: CASSLRTSGRSTDTQYF. The CDR3 nucleotides read TGTGCCAGCAGCCTACGGACTAGCGGACGAAGCACAGATACGCAGTATTTT. Full variable domain (rest looked up from reference TRBV11-2 and TRBJ2-3): EAGVAQSPRYKIIEKRQSVAFWCNPISGHATLYWYQQILGQGPKLLIQFQNNGVVDDSQLPKDRFSAERLKGVDSTLKIQPAKLEDSAVYLCASSLRTSGRSTDTQYFGPGTRLTVL.

This clonotype was counted at least ten times. The V call is TRBV12-3 or TRBV12-4, the J call TRBJ2-3; 9 nucleotides agree with TRBD2. Trimming at V came to 3 bases and at J to 2 bases, leaving 12 bases not matched to a gene. This CDR3 region has 18 residues. CDR3 amino acids: CASSLMAGGHWNTDTQYF. CDR3 DNA sequence: TGTGCCAGCAGTTTGATGGCGGGGGGGCACTGGAACACAGATACGCAGTATTTT.

This clonotype was counted ten times or more. The chain joins TRBV28 to TRBJ2-3, with D perhaps matching TRBD2 (6 bases). This CDR3 has 13 residues. CDR1 is MDHEN, CDR2 SYDVKM, per germline. This CDR3 is CALMRDRGDTQYF. In DNA, the CDR3 is TGTGCTCTTATGAGGGACCGGGGGGATACGCAGTATTTT. Based on the CDR3 plus reference TRBV28 and TRBJ2-3, the full variable domain is DVKVTQSSRYLVKRTGEKVFLECVQDMDHENMFWYRQDPGLGLRLIYFSYDVKMKEKGDIPEGYSVSREKKERFSLILESASTNQTSMYLCALMRDRGDTQYFGPGTRLTVL.

The sample holds many counts of this clonotype. This chain uses TRBV2 with TRBJ2-3, with a possible D match to TRBD1 (5 bases). CDR3 length: 12 residues. V was pared by 11 bases and J by 0 bases, with 9 bases between. Germline assignment: CDR1 SNHLY and CDR2 FYNNEI. The CDR3 reads CAGAYSTDTQYF. The CDR3 nucleotides are TGTGCCGGGGCGTATAGCACAGATACGCAGTATTTT.

This clonotype has ten or more counts. The J gene is TRBJ2-2, the V gene TRBV20-1; TRBD2 is a possible D gene (6 bases). The CDR3 extends over 15 amino acids. CDR1 and CDR2 from the germline V gene are DFQATT and SNEGSKA (reference sequence). V gave up 0 bases and J gave up 2 bases, with 10 bases separating them. The CDR3 reads CSARDLRGNTGELFF. The CDR3 nucleotides read TGCAGTGCTAGAGATTTGCGGGGCAACACCGGGGAGCTGTTTTTT.

In its sample, this clonotype was seen many times. For the CDR3, the DNA is TGTGCCAGCAGCTTAGCCCCGACTAGGAGTGCAGATACGCAGTATTTT. This translates into CASSLAPTRSADTQYF. The chain links TRBV7-8 to TRBJ2-3, with D perhaps TRBD2 (6 bases). The CDR3 length is 16 residues. Between the trimmed V and J ends, which lost 0 bases and 4 bases, there was a span of 14 bases. The V gene's germline CDR1 is SGHVS and CDR2 FQNEAQ.

This chain joins TRBV25-1 and TRBJ1-6; D not resolved. Trimming pared 4 bases from V and 5 bases from J, leaving 15 bases between. There are 16 residues in the CDR3. Germline V gene data show CDR1 as MGHDK and CDR2 as SYGVNS. The CDR3 loop reads CASSGFTPLDNSPLHF. The CDR3 DNA reads TGTGCCAGCAGTGGGTTTACTCCGCTGGATAATTCACCCCTCCACTTT.

This clonotype appeared many times. The chain is built from TRBV7-3 and TRBJ2-3, with D possibly being TRBD1 (6 bases). Germline V gene lookup returns CDR1 SGHTA and CDR2 FQGTGA. The CDR3 has 13 amino acids. Trimming took off 5 bases at V and 4 bases at J, with 10 bases between the two ends. CDR3 region: CASSETGPDTQYF. DNA of the CDR3: TGTGCCAGCAGCGAGACAGGTCCAGATACGCAGTATTTT.

This clonotype has only a few counts. The J gene is TRBJ1-2, the V gene TRBV19, with D possibly matching TRBD1 (6 bases). V was clipped by 3 bases and J by 0 bases, with 11 bases between them. Germline V lookup: CDR1 LNHDA, CDR2 SQIVND (reference sequence). The CDR3 consists of 15 residues. The CDR3: CASSITTGSNYGYTF. The CDR3 DNA sequence: TGTGCCAGTAGTATCACGACAGGATCTAACTATGGCTACACCTTC.

A word on this clonotype: This may stem from a read error, because a much larger clone lies one nucleotide away. CDR3 in amino acids: CASSHKVGLRGYTF. CDR3 DNA sequence: TGTGCCAGTAGCCATAAGGTGGGGCTGCGTGGCTACACCTTC. The gene calls are TRBV19 and TRBJ1-2; D is possibly TRBD1 (5 bases). Germline assignment: CDR1 LNHDA and CDR2 SQIVND (reference sequence). The CDR3 extends over 14 amino acids. V was shortened by 6 bases and J by 7 bases, with 18 bases between the two germline ends.

This chain links TRBV11-2 with TRBJ2-7, with D hard to call. The CDR3 length is 11 residues. The germline V and J ends were trimmed by 7 bases and 7 bases, with 11 bases remaining between them. Germline lookup yields CDR1 SGHAT and CDR2 FQNNGV. DNA of the CDR3: TGTGCCAGCACCCCGGACCGGGAGCAGTACTTC. Protein product: CASTPDREQYF.

This clonotype was detected many times. The V and J genes are TRBV24-1 and TRBJ2-3; D is undetermined. The length of the CDR3 is 16 residues. Germline V gives CDR1 KGHDR, CDR2 SFDVKD. Trimming stripped 5 bases from V and 6 bases from J, with 20 bases between. CDR3 nucleotide sequence: TGTGCCACCAGTGCGTCGCTGGCAGCCTATGGGGATACGCAGTATTTT. Protein product: CATSASLAAYGDTQYF.

This clonotype has at least ten counts. The chain joins TRBV28 to TRBJ1-4; D is perhaps TRBD1 (5 bases). Germline V lookup: CDR1 MDHEN, CDR2 SYDVKM. Trimming removed 6 bases from V and 7 bases from J, with 12 bases in between. The CDR3 loop spans 13 amino acids. The CDR3 loop is CASSNRIGEKLFF. The DNA for the CDR3 is TGTGCCAGCAGCAACAGGATCGGTGAAAAACTGTTTTTT.

Only a few counts were recorded for this clonotype. The genes are TRBV6-1 and TRBJ1-1; D is perhaps TRBD1 (5 bases). Trimming left V 5 bases short and J 5 bases short, with 12 bases between. This CDR3 has 13 residues. Germline-derived CDR1 and CDR2 are MNHNS and SASEGT. CDR3 DNA: TGTGCCAGCAGTCTCGGGACGACTACTGAAGCTTTCTTT. This translates into CASSLGTTTEAFF.

This clonotype was counted many times. This sequence joins TRBV6-1 and TRBJ1-2; 8 bases align to TRBD1. The CDR3 has 15 residues. Germline values: CDR1 MNHNS, CDR2 SASEGT. V shed 2 bases and J 4 bases; nucleotides not matched to a gene: 6. As DNA, the CDR3 is TGTGCCAGCAGTGAAAACAGGGGGTTCGGCTATGGCTACACCTTC. As protein: CASSENRGFGYGYTF.

This clonotype was seen many times. This sequence joins TRBV18 and TRBJ1-3; no definite D call. Germline lookup yields CDR1 KGHSH and CDR2 LQKENI. This CDR3 has 16 residues. Trimming pared 2 bases from V and 0 bases from J, leaving 11 bases between. The CDR3 bases are TGTGCCAGCTCACCAAATCCACCGACCTCTGGAAACACCATATATTTT. Its translation: CASSPNPPTSGNTIYF.

The table lists this clonotype with many counts. The rearrangement links TRBV30 to TRBJ2-1; D unclear. The length of the CDR3 is 12 residues. V lost 2 bases and J 4 bases, leaving 6 bases between the germline ends. Germline CDR1 and CDR2: GTSNPN and SVGIG (reference sequence). The CDR3 protein is CAWSWRYNEQFF. In DNA form, the CDR3 reads TGTGCCTGGAGTTGGCGATACAATGAGCAGTTCTTC.

This clonotype was detected ten times or more. The CDR3 region is CSATRTGPNYGYTF. CDR3 coding DNA: TGCAGTGCTACCCGGACAGGTCCTAACTATGGCTACACCTTC. The rearrangement joins TRBV20-1 to TRBJ1-2; 7 bases match TRBD1. V lost 4 bases, J lost 0 bases, and 5 bases stayed unmatched. Germline CDR1 reads DFQATT; CDR2 reads SNEGSKA (reference sequence). The CDR3 contains 14 residues.

This clonotype was counted many times. The chain employs TRBV2 and TRBJ2-5; D assignment may be TRBD1 or TRBD2 (5 bases each). The CDR3 has 10 amino acids. Germline assignment: CDR1 SNHLY and CDR2 FYNNEI. V was clipped by 6 bases and J by 6 bases, with 5 bases between them. The CDR3 DNA follows: TGTGCCAGCAGGGGACAGACCCAGTACTTC. Its translation is CASRGQTQYF. The entire variable domain, with the rest obtained from reference TRBV2 and TRBJ2-5, is as follows: EPEVTQTPSHQVTQMGQEVILRCVPISNHLYFYWYRQILGQKVEFLVSFYNNEISEKSEIFDDQFSVERPDGSNFTLKIRSTKLEDSAMYFCASRGQTQYFGPGTRLLVL.

The chain employs TRBV2 and TRBJ1-2, with 11 bases fitting TRBD1. CDR3 length: 15 residues. Germline V gene data show CDR1 as SNHLY and CDR2 as FYNNEI. After removal of 7 bases from V and 3 bases from J, the junction contained 7 bases not matched to a gene. The chain's CDR3 is CASIPGTGGYYGYTF. Here the CDR3 DNA reads TGTGCCAGCATACCCGGGACAGGGGGTTACTATGGCTACACCTTC.

The J gene is TRBJ1-4, the V gene TRBV5-1, with 11 bases lining up with TRBD1. CDR3 size: 18 residues. Trimming took 2 bases from V and 2 from J; bases not matched to a gene: 8. Germline values: CDR1 SGHRS, CDR2 YFSETQ. The CDR3, as DNA: TGCGCCAGCAGCTTACGGGACAGGGGGATGGAGACTAATGAAAAACTGTTTTTT. Encoded protein: CASSLRDRGMETNEKLFF.

The gene calls are TRBV19 and TRBJ2-1; D assignment may be TRBD1 or TRBD2 (5 bases each). The CDR3 is 14 residues long. Germline values: CDR1 LNHDA, CDR2 SQIVND (reference sequence). V lost 6 bases and J 10 bases, leaving 19 bases between the germline ends. CDR3 coding DNA: TGTGCCAGTAGCCCCGGGACCTCAACGGGGGAGCAGTTCTTC. Its translation: CASSPGTSTGEQFF.

At least ten counts were recorded for this clonotype. CDR3 in amino acids: CASSLEGSGANVLTF. CDR3 coding DNA: TGTGCCAGCAGCTTGGAAGGCTCTGGGGCCAACGTCCTGACTTTC. The chain is built from TRBV5-5 and TRBJ2-6, with unresolved D. The CDR3 is 15 amino acids. Between the trimmed V and J ends, which lost 0 bases and 0 bases, there was a span of 4 bases. From germline, CDR1 is SGHKS and CDR2 YYEKEE (reference sequence).

This clonotype was seen at least ten times. The chain couples TRBV5-1 to TRBJ1-1; the D gene is possibly TRBD1 (5 bases). This CDR3 has 14 amino acids. The germline V and J ends were trimmed by 2 bases and 3 bases, with 11 bases remaining between them. The germline V gene encodes CDR1 SGHRS and CDR2 YFSETQ. CDR3 amino acids: CASSFGGIDTEAFF. In nucleotides, the CDR3 is TGCGCCAGCAGCTTCGGGGGGATAGACACTGAAGCTTTCTTT.

In this sample, this clonotype turned up many times. The chain has TRBV24-1 and TRBJ1-2; 9 nucleotides line up with TRBD1. This CDR3 spans 16 amino acids. V lost 4 bases to trimming and J lost 7 bases; unmatched junction nucleotides: 12. The germline V gene has CDR1 KGHDR and CDR2 SFDVKD. The CDR3 nucleotides read TGTGCCACCAGTGACCCCGCTAAGGACAGGGGACGTGGCTACACCTTC. This sequence encodes CATSDPAKDRGRGYTF.

V gene TRBV4-1 combines with J gene TRBJ2-6, with TRBD1 matching 7 bases. CDR1 MGHRA and CDR2 YSYEKL come from the germline V gene. The CDR3 totals 17 residues. V shed 2 bases, J shed 3 bases, and the junction held 7 bases outside the gene matches. This CDR3 reads CASSQHRGLGGANVLTF. The CDR3 DNA is TGCGCCAGCAGCCAACACAGGGGCTTAGGTGGGGCCAACGTCCTGACTTTC.

The V and J genes are TRBV24-1 and TRBJ2-1; 14 nucleotides align to TRBD2. This CDR3 spans 16 amino acids. Germline trimming cut 3 bases from V and 12 bases from J; bases unmatched to any gene: 9. CDR1 KGHDR and CDR2 SFDVKD come from the germline V gene. The CDR3 loop is CATSDPGTSGGPGQFF. Here the CDR3 DNA reads TGTGCCACCAGTGATCCAGGGACTAGCGGGGGACCCGGGCAGTTCTTC.